This T cell receptor beta chain was recovered during a study of T cells in narcolepsy. Overall study results and limits: Same-patient CSF and blood CD4+ T cell clonotypes included HCRT-specific and TRIB2-specific autoreactive ones.

Sequenced by immunoSEQ multiplex PCR; TCRdb stores in-frame clones only, minus some. Altogether some 30,000 clones are present, roughly four fifths being singletons, with the ten largest covering under 0.8%. Germline values: CDR1 MGHRA, CDR2 YSYEKL. The J segment lost 8 bases and the V segment lost 0 bases, leaving 9 bases of the junction unmatched. The CDR3 sequence is 16 residues long. With respect to this clone: Its specificity is unknown.

The sequenced sample consisted of memory (CD45RA-) CD4+ T cells from blood. The TCR originated in a human donor in good health. The rearrangement links TRBV4-1 to TRBJ1-4; 7 nucleotides agree with TRBD1. In DNA, the CDR3 is TGCGCCAGCAGCCAAGATGGGGCAGGGGGATACGAAAAACTGTTTTTT. Encoded protein: CASSQDGAGGYEKLFF.